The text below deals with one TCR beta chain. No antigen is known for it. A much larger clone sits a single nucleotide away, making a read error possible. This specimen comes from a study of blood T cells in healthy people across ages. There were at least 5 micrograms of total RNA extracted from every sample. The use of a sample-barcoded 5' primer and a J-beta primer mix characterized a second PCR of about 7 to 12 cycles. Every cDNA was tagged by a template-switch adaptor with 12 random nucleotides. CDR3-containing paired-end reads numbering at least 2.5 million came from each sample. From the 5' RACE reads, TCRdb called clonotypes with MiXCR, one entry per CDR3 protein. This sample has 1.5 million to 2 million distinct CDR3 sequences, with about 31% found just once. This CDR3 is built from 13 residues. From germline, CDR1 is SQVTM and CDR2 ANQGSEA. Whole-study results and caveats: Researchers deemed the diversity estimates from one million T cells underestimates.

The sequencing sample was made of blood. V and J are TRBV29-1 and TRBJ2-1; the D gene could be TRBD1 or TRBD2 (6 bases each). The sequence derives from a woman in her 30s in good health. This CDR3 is CSVERQEGGEPFF. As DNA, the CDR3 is TGCAGCGTTGAAAGACAGGAGGGGGGTGAGCCGTTCTTC.